Sequencing of this T cell receptor beta chain was carried out in a study of T-cell memory formation after mild COVID-19. At the level of the study: Clusters of TCRs were largely donor specific. General study results and limits: Researchers could not confirm that second-wave clones peaking on day 37 targeted SARS-CoV-2. Cross-reactive memory seemingly joined, as some responding clones were found in pre-infection memory.

In TCRdb, the 5' RACE reads were re-called with MiXCR into one record per CDR3 protein. The table shows under 300,000 distinct CDR3 sequences, with about a sixth occurring only once. Note on this clonotype: The antigen is undetermined. The junction and the germline gene differ at one end; a read error may be behind it.

Germline loops: CDR1 KGHSH, CDR2 LQKENI. The CDR3 extends over 19 amino acids. The sequenced sample consisted of PBMCs or a T cell subset sorted from them (not recorded which). This TCR derives from a young man who had mild COVID-19 (a few samples of this study predate the infection). Cell type and time point are not known. The rearrangement joins TRBV18 to TRBJ2-1; TRBD2 matches 15 bases. For the CDR3, the DNA is TGTGCCAGCTCACCTCTTGGACTAGCGGGGGGGCCTTTATACAATGGGCAGTTCTTC. It encodes CASSPLGLAGGPLYNGQFF.